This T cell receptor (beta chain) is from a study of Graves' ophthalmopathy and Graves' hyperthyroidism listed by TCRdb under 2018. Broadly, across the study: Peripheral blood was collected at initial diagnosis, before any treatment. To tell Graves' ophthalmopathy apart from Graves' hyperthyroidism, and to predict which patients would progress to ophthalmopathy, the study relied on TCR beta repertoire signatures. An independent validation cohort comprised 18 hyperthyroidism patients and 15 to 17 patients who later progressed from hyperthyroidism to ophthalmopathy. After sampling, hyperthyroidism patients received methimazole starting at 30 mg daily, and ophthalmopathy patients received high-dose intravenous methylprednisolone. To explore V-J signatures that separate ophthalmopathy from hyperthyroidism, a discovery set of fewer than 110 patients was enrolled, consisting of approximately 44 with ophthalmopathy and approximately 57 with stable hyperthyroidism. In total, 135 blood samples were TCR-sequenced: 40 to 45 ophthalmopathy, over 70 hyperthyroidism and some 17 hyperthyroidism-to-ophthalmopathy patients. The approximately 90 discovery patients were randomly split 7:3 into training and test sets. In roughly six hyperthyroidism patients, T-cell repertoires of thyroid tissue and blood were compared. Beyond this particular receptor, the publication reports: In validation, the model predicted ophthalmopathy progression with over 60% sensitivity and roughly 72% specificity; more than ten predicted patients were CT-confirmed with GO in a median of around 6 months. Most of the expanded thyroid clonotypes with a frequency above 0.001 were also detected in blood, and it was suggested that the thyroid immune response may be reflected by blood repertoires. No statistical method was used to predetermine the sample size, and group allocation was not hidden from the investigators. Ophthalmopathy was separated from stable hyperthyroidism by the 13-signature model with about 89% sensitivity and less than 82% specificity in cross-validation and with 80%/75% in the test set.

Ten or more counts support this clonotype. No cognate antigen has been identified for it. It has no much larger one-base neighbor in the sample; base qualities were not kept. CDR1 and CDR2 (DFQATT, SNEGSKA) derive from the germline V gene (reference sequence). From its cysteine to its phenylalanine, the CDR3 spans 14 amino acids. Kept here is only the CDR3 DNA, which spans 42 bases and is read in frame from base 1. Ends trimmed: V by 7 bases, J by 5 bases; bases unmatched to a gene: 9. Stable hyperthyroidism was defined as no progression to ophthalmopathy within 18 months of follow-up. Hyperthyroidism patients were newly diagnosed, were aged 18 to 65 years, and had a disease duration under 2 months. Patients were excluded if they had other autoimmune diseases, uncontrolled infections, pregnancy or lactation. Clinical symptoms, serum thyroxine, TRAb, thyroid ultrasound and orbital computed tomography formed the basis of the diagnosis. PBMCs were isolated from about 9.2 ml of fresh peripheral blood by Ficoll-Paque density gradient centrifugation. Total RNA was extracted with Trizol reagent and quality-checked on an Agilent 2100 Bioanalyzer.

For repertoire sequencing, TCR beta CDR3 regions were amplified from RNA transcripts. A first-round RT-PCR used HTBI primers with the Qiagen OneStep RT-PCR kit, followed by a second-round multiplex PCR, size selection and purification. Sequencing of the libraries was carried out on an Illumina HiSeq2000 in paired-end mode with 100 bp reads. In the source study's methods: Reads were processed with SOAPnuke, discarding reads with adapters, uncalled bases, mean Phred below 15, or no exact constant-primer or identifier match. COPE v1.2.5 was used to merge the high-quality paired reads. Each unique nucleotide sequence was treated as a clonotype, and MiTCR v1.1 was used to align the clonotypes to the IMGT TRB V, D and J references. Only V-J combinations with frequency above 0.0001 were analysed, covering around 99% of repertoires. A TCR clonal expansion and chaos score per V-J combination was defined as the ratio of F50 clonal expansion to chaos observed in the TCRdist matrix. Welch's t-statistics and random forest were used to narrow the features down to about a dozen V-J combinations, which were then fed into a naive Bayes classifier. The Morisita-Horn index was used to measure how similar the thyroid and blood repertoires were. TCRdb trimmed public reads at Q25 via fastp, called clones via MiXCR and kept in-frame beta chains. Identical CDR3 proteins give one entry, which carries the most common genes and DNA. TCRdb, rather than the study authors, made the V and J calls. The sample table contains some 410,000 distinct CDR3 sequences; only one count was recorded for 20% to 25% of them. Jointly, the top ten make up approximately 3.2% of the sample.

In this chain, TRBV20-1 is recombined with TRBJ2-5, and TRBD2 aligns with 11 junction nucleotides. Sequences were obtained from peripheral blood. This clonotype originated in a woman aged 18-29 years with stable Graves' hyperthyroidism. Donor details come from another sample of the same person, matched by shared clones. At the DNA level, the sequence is TGCAGTGTTAATAGCGGGAGGGCCCTGGAGACCCAGTACTTC. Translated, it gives CSVNSGRALETQYF.